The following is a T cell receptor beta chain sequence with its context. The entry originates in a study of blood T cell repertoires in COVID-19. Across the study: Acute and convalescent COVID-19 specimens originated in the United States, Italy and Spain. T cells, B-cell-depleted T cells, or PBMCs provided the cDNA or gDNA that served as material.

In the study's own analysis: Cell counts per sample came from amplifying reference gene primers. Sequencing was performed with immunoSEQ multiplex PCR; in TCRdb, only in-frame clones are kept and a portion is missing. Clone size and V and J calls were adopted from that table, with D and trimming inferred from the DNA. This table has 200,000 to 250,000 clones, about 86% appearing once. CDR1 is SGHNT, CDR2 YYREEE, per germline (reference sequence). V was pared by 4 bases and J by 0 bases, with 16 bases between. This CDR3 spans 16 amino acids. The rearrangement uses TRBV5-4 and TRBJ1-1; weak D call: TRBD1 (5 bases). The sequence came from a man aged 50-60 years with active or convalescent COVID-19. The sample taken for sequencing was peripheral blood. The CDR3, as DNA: TGTGCCAGCAGCCACGATCGGGGGGTAATGAACACTGAAGCTTTCTTT. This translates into CASSHDRGVMNTEAFF.